A selection of T cell receptor beta chains follows, all from one sample in a study of cytomegalovirus exposure and HLA in healthy donors. Profiled with immunoSEQ multiplex PCR; TCRdb holds only in-frame clones, not every one. The sample lists fewer than 250,000 clones, roughly 77% occurring once. Sequenced material: PBMCs. The receptors stem from a man aged 35-49 years in good health and CMV-seropositive. Each CDR3 is given without its conserved first and last residue. Fields, in order: J gene, V gene, CDR3 protein.

>TRBJ2-5|TRBV7-2
ASSLAALSSREQY
>TRBJ2-1|TRBV5-4
ASSQDTSGRAHNEQF
>TRBJ2-7|TRBV7-8
ASSLVGAYEQY
>TRBJ2-3|TRBV21-1
ASNLREQGISTQY
>TRBJ1-2|TRBV7-9
ASSKPSTGHYGYT
>TRBJ1-3|TRBV5-1
ASRQSSSGNTIY
>TRBJ1-5|TRBV18
ASSATGYSNQPQH
>TRBJ1-5|TRBV6-1
ASSAGQGSQPQH
>TRBJ2-2|TRBV5-5
ASSSGAGKLAGELF
>TRBJ1-2|TRBV30
AWSQGSYGYT
>TRBJ2-1|TRBV4-1
ASSHSGTGNNEQF
>TRBJ2-2|TRBV7-3
ASSPWGGGGHTGELF
>TRBJ1-3|TRBV28
ASSSPVAGGNTIY
>TRBJ2-1|TRBV13
ASSSRGGSYNEQF
>TRBJ2-1|TRBV9
ASSLRDSWVDNEQF
>TRBJ2-3|TRBV5-1
ASSLVGGGSTDTQY
>TRBJ2-3|TRBV27
ASSGTGLGADTQY
>TRBJ1-6|TRBV5-1
ASSWGGQGSRSPLH
>TRBJ1-3|TRBV2
ASKHRTVTSGNTIY